The following is a TCR beta chain sequence with its context. Antigen unknown. The germline CDR1 and CDR2 sequences are DFQATT and SNEGSKA (reference sequence). V was trimmed by 5 bases and J by 5 bases, leaving 21 bases between them. This CDR3 has 15 amino acids. RNA was extracted with the RNeasy kit, and a quantity of about 0.45 to 1 ug was reverse transcribed using random hexamers. One entry per CDR3 protein, called by TCRdb with MiXCR from the immunoSEQ multiplex PCR reads. In the table there are about 190,000 distinct CDR3 sequences, roughly 94% of which are singletons. The sample belongs to a study of CD8 T cells in Susac syndrome. Study overall: Patients with Susac syndrome were therapy-naive, taking corticosteroids, with some also receiving intravenous immunoglobulin, or taking intravenous immunoglobulin alone at the time their blood was drawn.

Study-wide results and caveats: The total CD8+ repertoires yielded around 15 Susac-specific public clones and the CD8+ TEMRA repertoires yielded roughly five.

The source of this sequence is a human donor with Susac syndrome. The source material was CD8+ T cells from PBMCs. The rearrangement uses TRBV20-1 and TRBJ1-1, with TRBD1 as a possible D gene (6 bases). This chain's CDR3 is CSAELQGWARTEAFF. In DNA, the CDR3 is TGCAGTGCTGAACTACAGGGCTGGGCGAGGACTGAAGCTTTCTTT.